Below, 28 T cell receptor beta chains from the same sample are listed, as sequenced in a study of CD8+ T cells in alopecia areata. Indicated treatment: oral pan-JAK inhibitor, 5-10 mg twice daily. Extracted from the samples, RNA was reverse transcribed into cDNA to serve as the sequencing template. TCRdb's table, derived via immunoSEQ multiplex PCR, lists solely in-frame clones and lacks some. The repertoire includes about 300,000 clones, nearly 60% of them detected once, and about 1.8% sits in the top ten. Source: CD4+ T cells sorted from blood, taken at week 24, from a patient treated with tofacitinib. Source of these receptors: a human donor with alopecia areata.

This clone has just one count. The chain couples TRBV14 to TRBJ1-2; maybe TRBD1 (5 bases). The CDR3 totals 14 residues. V was cut by 2 bases and J by 5 bases, with 12 bases left in between. The germline gives CDR1 SGHDN, CDR2 FVKESK. CDR3 sequence reads: CASSQPGWEYGYTF. Here the CDR3 DNA reads TGTGCCAGCAGCCAACCAGGGTGGGAATATGGCTACACCTTC.

The V and J genes are TRBV4-1 and TRBJ1-2; 8 nucleotides line up with TRBD1. Germline CDR1 and CDR2: MGHRA and YSYEKL. The CDR3 totals 17 residues. V lost 0 bases, J lost 8 bases, and 14 bases stayed unmatched. The CDR3 sequence: CASSQDPGTGGNMGYTF. CDR3 nucleotide sequence: TGCGCCAGCAGCCAAGACCCAGGGACAGGAGGGAATATGGGCTACACCTTC.

This clone was detected a few times. The chain links TRBV30 to TRBJ1-2; the match to TRBD1 covers 7 bases. The germline V gene has CDR1 GTSNPN and CDR2 SVGIG (reference sequence). V shed 5 bases and J 6 bases; nucleotides not matched to a gene: 9. The CDR3 spans 13 residues. The CDR3 loop reads CAWGRPRGNGYTF. CDR3 nucleotides: TGTGCCTGGGGACGCCCCAGGGGGAATGGCTACACCTTC.

There are a few counts of this clone. The V call is TRBV28, the J call TRBJ1-5, with a weak D call TRBD1 (6 bases). V gave up 5 bases and J gave up 6 bases, with 14 bases separating them. The CDR3 length is 14 residues. CDR1 is MDHEN and CDR2 is SYDVKM in the germline V gene. CDR3 bases: TGTGCCAGCAGTCTTACTCTCAGGGGTCAGCCCCAGCATTTT. Its protein product is CASSLTLRGQPQHF.

This clone appeared a few times. This chain connects TRBV29-1 to TRBJ2-5, with TRBD1 matching over 7 bases. CDR1 and CDR2 from the germline V gene are SQVTM and ANQGSEA. V lost 2 bases to trimming and J lost 7 bases; unmatched junction nucleotides: 7. CDR3 length equals 13 residues. This chain's CDR3 is CSVEPHPGGTQYF. DNA of the CDR3: TGCAGCGTTGAACCCCACCCAGGGGGGACCCAGTACTTC.

V usage is TRBV5-1 and J usage is TRBJ1-2; D perhaps matches TRBD1 (5 bases). The germline V gene has CDR1 SGHRS and CDR2 YFSETQ. There are 16 residues in the CDR3. V lost 2 bases and J lost 7, with 21 bases in between. In DNA form, the CDR3 reads TGCGCCAGCAGCTTTGGAGGGGAGCCAGACCTAGGTGGCTACACCTTC. It translates to CASSFGGEPDLGGYTF.

V and J are TRBV6-5 and TRBJ1-3; no firm D call. The ends were cut back, 5 bases at V and 0 bases at J, with 11 bases in the middle. Germline CDR1 is MNHEY and CDR2 is SVGAGI. The CDR3 has 15 amino acids. This CDR3 reads CASSTDLSSGNTIYF. In DNA, the CDR3 is TGTGCCAGCAGTACAGACCTGAGCTCTGGAAACACCATATATTTT.

The chain is built from TRBV19 and TRBJ2-3; the match to TRBD1 covers 9 bases. V lost 5 bases and J lost 4; bases outside the gene matches: 7. CDR1 LNHDA and CDR2 SQIVND come from the germline V gene (reference sequence). There are 15 residues in the CDR3. In DNA form, the CDR3 reads TGTGCCAGTAGTCCGGGACAGGGTGTGGCAGATACGCAGTATTTT. This codes for CASSPGQGVADTQYF. Variable domain in full (rest from reference TRBV19 and TRBJ2-3): DGGITQSPKYLFRKEGQNVTLSCEQNLNHDAMYWYRQDPGQGLRLIYYSQIVNDFQKGDIAEGYSVSREKKESFPLTVTSAQKNPTAFYLCASSPGQGVADTQYFGPGTRLTVL.

In its sample, this clone was seen many times. A much larger clone differs from this one at a single base, so this may be a read error. At the DNA level, this CDR3 is encoded by other sequences in the same sample as well. This sequence joins TRBV28 and TRBJ2-5, with D unresolved. Trimming removed 2 bases at V and 5 bases at J, with 3 bases between. The CDR3 covers 11 residues. Germline V gene sequence: CDR1 MDHEN, CDR2 SYDVKM. CDR3 amino acids: CASSLRETQYF. CDR3 coding DNA: TGTGCCAGCAGTTTAAGGGAGACCCAGTACTTC.

This rearrangement joins TRBV29-1 to TRBJ2-3, with 13 bases that match TRBD2. V shed 5 bases and J 2 bases; nucleotides not matched to a gene: 4. CDR1 is SQVTM and CDR2 is ANQGSEA in the germline V gene. The CDR3 runs to 15 residues. CDR3 sequence reads: CSVSGLAGSTDTQYF. The DNA for the CDR3 is TGCAGCGTTTCGGGACTAGCGGGGTCCACAGATACGCAGTATTTT.

The rearrangement links TRBV30 to TRBJ2-3; 7 bases are shared with TRBD2. The CDR3 loop spans 17 amino acids. Germline V gene sequence: CDR1 GTSNPN, CDR2 SVGIG (reference sequence). Trimming at V came to 0 bases and at J to 1 base, leaving 10 bases not matched to a gene. The DNA of the CDR3 is TGTGCCTGGAGTGTACAAACGGGGGGTCGGGGCACAGATACGCAGTATTTT. Its protein product is CAWSVQTGGRGTDTQYF.

A single count supports this clone. The gene calls are TRBV4-1 and TRBJ2-1, with TRBD1 matching 7 bases. This CDR3 is built from 14 residues. Germline V CDR1 and CDR2: MGHRA, YSYEKL. Unmatched junction bases numbered 8, after V lost 5 bases and J lost 7 bases. DNA for the CDR3: TGCGCCAGCAGCATCCGACAGGGAGTGAATGAGCAGTTCTTC. This gives the protein CASSIRQGVNEQFF.

This chain connects TRBV9 to TRBJ2-3; TRBD2 is a possible D gene (6 bases). V dropped 0 bases and J dropped 0 bases, with 11 bases sitting between them. This CDR3 is built from 16 residues. CDR1 and CDR2 (germline): SGDLS, YYNGEE. In DNA, the CDR3 is TGTGCCAGCAGCGTAGGTATCGGGGGAAGCACAGATACGCAGTATTTT. Protein product: CASSVGIGGSTDTQYF. Full variable domain (missing parts from reference TRBV9 and TRBJ2-3): DSGVTQTPKHLITATGQRVTLRCSPRSGDLSVYWYQQSLDQGLQFLIQYYNGEERAKGNILERFSAQQFPDLHSELNLSSLELGDSALYFCASSVGIGGSTDTQYFGPGTRLTVL.

The chain recombines TRBV30 with TRBJ2-7; 7 bases fit TRBD1. V lost 0 bases and J lost 0; bases outside the gene matches: 14. The CDR3 has 18 amino acids. CDR1 is GTSNPN and CDR2 is SVGIG in the germline V gene (reference sequence). CDR3 loop: CAWSVRPWDSRSSYEQYF. CDR3 DNA sequence: TGTGCCTGGAGTGTACGGCCCTGGGACAGTCGAAGCTCCTACGAGCAGTACTTC.

The chain recombines TRBV25-1 with TRBJ1-3; 10 bases align to TRBD1. CDR1 and CDR2 (germline): MGHDK, SYGVNS. V was clipped by 3 bases and J by 1 base; unmatched bases: 3. The CDR3 is 16 residues long. The CDR3 bases are TGTGCCAGCAGTGACCGGACAGGGGGATCTGGAAACACCATATATTTT. Protein: CASSDRTGGSGNTIYF.

The rearrangement joins TRBV15 to TRBJ1-6, with D hard to call. There are 15 residues in the CDR3. Trimming cost V 0 bases and J 8 bases, with 11 bases left between them. Germline V gene sequence: CDR1 LNHNV, CDR2 YYDKDF (reference sequence). This CDR3 is CATSRDRVGDSPLHF. The CDR3 coding sequence is TGTGCCACCAGCAGAGATCGGGTCGGGGATTCACCCCTCCACTTT.

This chain uses TRBV28 with TRBJ2-7; 9 bases are a match to TRBD1. This CDR3 has 14 amino acids. CDR1 is MDHEN, CDR2 SYDVKM, per germline. J gave up 5 bases and V 7 bases, and 9 bases lay outside the gene matches. In DNA form, the CDR3 reads TGTGCCAGCAACGTCGGACAGGGGAGGCACGAGCAGTACTTC. It encodes CASNVGQGRHEQYF.

This chain uses TRBV30 with TRBJ1-1, with D tentatively TRBD1 (5 bases). CDR1 and CDR2 from the germline V gene are GTSNPN and SVGIG (reference sequence). Trimming took off 4 bases at V and 10 bases at J, with 19 bases between the two ends. The CDR3 has 13 residues. The CDR3 DNA follows: TGTGCCTGGATATGGAACCCATCCGGGGGAGCTTTCTTT. Translating it yields CAWIWNPSGGAFF.

The J gene is TRBJ2-1, the V gene TRBV7-2, with D possibly matching TRBD1 (6 bases). The CDR3 runs to 11 residues. The germline CDR1 and CDR2 sequences are SGHTA and FQGNSA. V was trimmed by 5 bases and J by 10 bases, leaving 9 bases between them. Written as DNA, the CDR3 is TGTGCCAGCAGCCAGGGGCGCGAGCAGTTCTTC. Translated, it gives CASSQGREQFF.

The chain joins TRBV30 to TRBJ2-1; TRBD2 agrees at 10 bases. Germline V lookup: CDR1 GTSNPN, CDR2 SVGIG (reference sequence). CDR3 length: 14 amino acids. Trimming removed 3 bases from V and 8 bases from J; junction bases left unmatched: 7. The DNA of the CDR3 is TGTGCCTGGAGAGGAGCGGGGGGGCGATATGAGCAGTTCTTC. The encoded protein is CAWRGAGGRYEQFF. The whole variable domain, remainder taken from reference TRBV30 and TRBJ2-1, is SQTIHQWPATLVQPVGSPLSLECTVEGTSNPNLYWYRQAAGRGLQLLFYSVGIGQISSEVPQNLSASRPQDRQFILSSKKLLLSDSGFYLCAWRGAGGRYEQFFGPGTRLTVL.

The chain has TRBV9 and TRBJ2-7; 9 positions agree with TRBD1. This CDR3 has 16 residues. The V segment lost 4 bases and the J segment 2 bases; nucleotides outside the gene matches: 10. The germline CDR1 and CDR2 sequences are SGDLS and YYNGEE. CDR3 region: CASSPNPGQGAYEQYF. DNA of the CDR3: TGTGCCAGCAGCCCCAATCCGGGACAGGGTGCCTACGAGCAGTACTTC.

This clone was seen a few times. The V and J genes are TRBV9 and TRBJ1-1, with D unresolved. Trimming cost V 4 bases and J 6 bases, with 13 bases left between them. The CDR3 extends over 13 amino acids. Per the germline V gene, CDR1 is SGDLS and CDR2 is YYNGEE. CDR3 nucleotide sequence: TGTGCCAGCAGCTCACGAAGTAGGGCTGAAGCTTTCTTT. This codes for CASSSRSRAEAFF.

The chain employs TRBV29-1 and TRBJ2-3; D is uncertain. The V gene's germline CDR1 is SQVTM and CDR2 ANQGSEA. Trimming removed 3 bases at V and 4 bases at J, with 11 bases between. CDR3 length equals 13 residues. The CDR3 DNA sequence: TGCAGCGTTGAGAACACAATCTCAGATACGCAGTATTTT. It encodes CSVENTISDTQYF.

The gene calls are TRBV20-1 and TRBJ2-6; D ambiguous. V dropped 5 bases and J dropped 4 bases, with 3 bases sitting between them. CDR1 DFQATT and CDR2 SNEGSKA come from the germline V gene (reference sequence). The CDR3 spans 11 residues. Written as DNA, the CDR3 is TGCAGTGCTTACGGGGCCAACGTCCTGACTTTC. Translation gives CSAYGANVLTF.

The V and J genes are TRBV4-1 and TRBJ2-3; TRBD2 agrees at 10 bases. Germline assignment: CDR1 MGHRA and CDR2 YSYEKL. This CDR3 is built from 15 residues. V shed 5 bases and J 1 base; nucleotides not matched to a gene: 3. Here the CDR3 DNA reads TGCGCCAGCAGCGTAAGCGGGGGGGGCACAGATACGCAGTATTTT. This codes for CASSVSGGGTDTQYF.

The chain has TRBV7-9 and TRBJ1-1; D perhaps matches TRBD1 (5 bases). Trimming pared 11 bases from V and 6 bases from J, leaving 19 bases between. CDR1 and CDR2 (germline): SEHNR, FQNEAQ (reference sequence). This CDR3 comprises 13 residues. CDR3 loop: CASTGDPRPEAFF. As DNA, the CDR3 is TGTGCCTCCACCGGGGACCCGAGACCTGAAGCTTTCTTT. The full variable domain, rest sourced from reference TRBV7-9 and TRBJ1-1, is DTGVSQNPRHKITKRGQNVTFRCDPISEHNRLYWYRQTLGQGPEFLTYFQNEAQLEKSRLLSDRFSAERPKGSFSTLEIQRTEQGDSAMYLCASTGDPRPEAFFGQGTRLTVV.

The chain recombines TRBV29-1 with TRBJ2-5; possible D gene TRBD2, 6 bases. Germline V lookup: CDR1 SQVTM, CDR2 ANQGSEA. Trimming removed 6 bases at V and 0 bases at J, with 14 bases between. The CDR3 is 14 amino acids. The CDR3: CSVEGRQYQETQYF. The CDR3 region has the DNA TGCAGCGTGGAGGGCCGACAGTACCAAGAGACCCAGTACTTC.

The sample holds a few counts of this clone. This chain links TRBV6-1 with TRBJ2-2; D may be TRBD1 (5 bases). Germline V lookup: CDR1 MNHNS, CDR2 SASEGT. Trimming pared 7 bases from V and 7 bases from J, leaving 16 bases between. This CDR3 contains 14 residues. The DNA of the CDR3 is TGTGCCAGCACCCGAAGCTGGCAGGGCGGGGAGCTGTTTTTT. It is translated as CASTRSWQGGELFF.